This T cell receptor (beta chain) came from a study of blood T cell repertoires in COVID-19. Libraries were prepared by immunoSEQ multiplex PCR; TCRdb keeps only in-frame clonotypes and omits some of them. The sample carries some 140,000 clones, 91% recorded once. The length of the CDR3 is 15 residues. Trimming removed 3 bases from V and 5 bases from J, with 15 bases in between. Germline V lookup: CDR1 KGHDR, CDR2 SFDVKD. The clonotype originates from a man aged 50-59 years with acute or convalescent COVID-19. The V call is TRBV24-1, the J call TRBJ2-5, with D unclear. The specimen sequenced was peripheral blood. CDR3 DNA: TGTGCCACCAGTGATAAGGCAGGCCCCAGGGAGACCCAGTACTTC. Translating it yields CATSDKAGPRETQYF.